Below, one T cell receptor (beta chain) is given with its context. Its target is unknown. The data derive from a study of shared clonotypes between healthy human individuals. Overall study context: The donor group consisted of two women and a few men, aged 18 to 49. Study-wide results and limits: Only a few donors were included, so the genetic and exposure-history diversity represented was limited.

Deep level was the assay's run setting. Clones were sequenced by immunoSEQ multiplex PCR, and TCRdb holds only the in-frame ones, with some missing. The sample yields a few hundred thousand clones, roughly 85% seen once. The CDR3 spans 16 residues. Trimming at V came to 4 bases and at J to 4 bases, leaving 5 bases not matched to a gene. CDR1 and CDR2 from the germline V gene are KGHSH and LQKENI. Specimen: PBMCs. The V call is TRBV18, the J call TRBJ2-7; TRBD2 agrees at 15 bases. The source is a woman aged 40 to 50 in good health. Some clones in this sample may be carry-over from other donors' samples. CDR3 DNA: TGTGCCAGCTCACGAGCCGGGACTAGCGGGAGGTACGAGCAGTACTTC. Translation gives CASSRAGTSGRYEQYF.